The rows below give T cell receptor beta chains drawn from one sample of a study of shared clonotypes between healthy human individuals. The method was immunoSEQ multiplex PCR; TCRdb's version includes in-frame clones alone and lacks a portion of them. The sample includes roughly 2.2 million clones, 93% of them seen just once. Material: naive CD4+ T cells from PBMCs. These receptors were taken from a man between 18 and 35 years old in good health. Some clones in this sample may be carry-over from other donors' samples. CDR3s include the opening cysteine and the closing phenylalanine or tryptophan. A D gene is named only where the DNA matches it firmly. The size entry is marked missing in some rows and otherwise reads once, few, many or a size class.

. | TRBJ1-5 | . | TRBV5-1 | TGCGCCAGCAGCTTGGAGGGGGGCCGCAATCAGCCCCAGCATTTT | CASSLEGGRNQPQHF
. | TRBJ2-3 | TRBD2 | TRBV6-5 | TGTGCCAGCAGTTACGGACTAGCGAGAAATGGAGATACGCAGTATTTT | CASSYGLARNGDTQYF
. | TRBJ1-2 | . | TRBV7-3 | TGTGCCAGCAGCTCAACGGCGTCTAACGGGGGCTACACCTTC | CASSSTASNGGYTF
. | TRBJ2-1 | . | TRBV15 | TGTGCCACCAGCAGAGATAAAAAACGGAGTGAGCAGTTCTTC | CATSRDKKRSEQFF
. | TRBJ2-2 | . | TRBV6-5 | TGTGCAGCAAGAGTAGTGGGGACCGGGGAGCTGTTTTTT | CAARVVGTGELFF
. | TRBJ1-3 | TRBD1 | TRBV19 | TGTGCCACTTCGACAGGGGGTACGAACACCATATATTTT | CATSTGGTNTIYF
. | TRBJ2-2 | . | TRBV7-2 | TGTGCCAGCAGCTTAGGGCTACCAGGGAACACCGGGGAGCTGTTTTTT | CASSLGLPGNTGELFF
. | TRBJ1-4 | TRBD1 | TRBV11-1 | TGTGCCAGCAGCTTGGGGACCCGACAGGGGCCTAATGAAAAACTGTTTTTT | CASSLGTRQGPNEKLFF
. | TRBJ2-5 | TRBD1 | TRBV29-1 | TGCAGCGCCGGGACAGGGGAAGAGACCCAGTACTTC | CSAGTGEETQYF
. | TRBJ2-2 | . | TRBV4-1 | TGCGCCAGCAGCGTTAGGGGAGGGACAAACACCGGGGAGCTGTTTTTT | CASSVRGGTNTGELFF
once | TRBJ2-1 | TRBD2 | TRBV7-2 | TGTGCCAGCAGCTTAGGACTAGCGGTATACAATGAGCAGTTCTTC | CASSLGLAVYNEQFF
. | TRBJ2-1 | TRBD2 | TRBV9 | TGTGCCAGCAGCGGGCTAGCGGGCCCTAATGAGCAGTTCTTC | CASSGLAGPNEQFF
. | TRBJ2-3 | . | TRBV4-2 | TGTGCCAGCAGCCAAGCTGACGGGGGAAGCACAGATACGCAGTATTTT | CASSQADGGSTDTQYF
. | TRBJ2-5 | . | TRBV5-1 | TGCGCCAGCAGCTTCGGCGCTCAAGAGACCCAGTACTTC | CASSFGAQETQYF
. | TRBJ1-2 | . | TRBV28 | TGTGCCAGCAGTTTTGGGAGGGGAACTAACTATGGCTACACCTTC | CASSFGRGTNYGYTF
. | TRBJ2-7 | TRBD2 | TRBV5-1 | TGCGCCAGCAGCCCATTAGGGACTAGCGGGATCTACGAGCAGTACTTC | CASSPLGTSGIYEQYF
. | TRBJ2-1 | TRBD2 | TRBV10-2 | TGCGCCAGCAGTGGAGCGGGAGACGGGTTGTCCACCTACAATGAGCAGTTCTTC | CASSGAGDGLSTYNEQFF
. | TRBJ2-1 | TRBD2 | TRBV18 | TGTGCCAGCTCACCGCTAGCGGGAGTATTCACTGAGCAGTTCTTC | CASSPLAGVFTEQFF
. | TRBJ1-5 | TRBD1 | TRBV4-2 | TGTGCCAGCAGCCAAGGACCCCAGGGGGCCAATCAGCCCCAGCATTTT | CASSQGPQGANQPQHF
. | TRBJ2-2 | . | TRBV4-2 | TGTGCCAGCAGGGCCACGCTGGGCGGCACCGGGGAGCTGTTTTTT | CASRATLGGTGELFF
few | TRBJ1-5 | . | TRBV4-2 | TGTGCCAGCAGCCGAGAACAGGGCACTTCCAATCAGCCCCAGCATTTT | CASSREQGTSNQPQHF
. | TRBJ2-1 | TRBD2 | TRBV28 | TGTGCCAGCAGATCCGGGACTAGCGGCCACAATGAGCAGTTCTTC | CASRSGTSGHNEQFF
. | TRBJ2-2 | TRBD2 | TRBV7-3 | TGTGCCAGCAGCTCTACTGGACTAGCGGGACCTGATAGTGGCGGGGAGCTGTTTTTT | CASSSTGLAGPDSGGELFF
. | TRBJ1-2 | . | TRBV5-1 | TGCGCCAGCAGCTTGCAGCCGCTACTTTCGGGAGATGGCTACACCTTC | CASSLQPLLSGDGYTF
. | TRBJ2-7 | TRBD2 | TRBV6-5 | TGTGCCAGCAGAAGAACTAGCGGAAGTTACTACGAGCAGTACTTC | CASRRTSGSYYEQYF
. | TRBJ2-5 | TRBD2 | TRBV6-6 | TGTGCCAGCAGCCCACTAGCGTCCCGGGAGACCCAGTACTTC | CASSPLASRETQYF
. | TRBJ2-2 | . | TRBV5-1 | TGCGCCAGCAGCCTCGGCTCGGAGACCGGGGAGCTGTTTTTT | CASSLGSETGELFF
once | TRBJ2-1 | . | TRBV7-2 | TGTGCCAGCAGCCCGGGACCGAACTCCTACAATGAGCAGTTCTTC | CASSPGPNSYNEQFF
. | TRBJ1-1 | . | TRBV7-3 | TGTGCCAGCAGCCGGGAGAACACTGAAGCTTTCTTT | CASSRENTEAFF
. | TRBJ2-3 | . | TRBV5-1 | TGCGCCAGCAGCTTTTCAGGCGGGGCAGATACGCAGTATTTT | CASSFSGGADTQYF
. | TRBJ2-7 | . | TRBV7-9 | TGTGCCAGCAGCCGCAGCGGGTTCGGCTACGAGCAGTACTTC | CASSRSGFGYEQYF
. | TRBJ2-5 | . | TRBV7-9 | TGTGCCAGCAGACAATCGCATCAAGAGACCCAGTACTTC | CASRQSHQETQYF
once | TRBJ1-3 | . | TRBV6-5 | TGTGCCAGCAGTTCACCCCGAAAAGAGGGGTACACCATATATTTT | CASSSPRKEGYTIYF
few | TRBJ1-1 | . | TRBV11-3 | TGTGCCAGCAGCTTAGCAGGTACTGAAGCTTTCTTT | CASSLAGTEAFF
. | TRBJ2-1 | . | TRBV7-3 | TGTGCCAGCAGCCTGGGATCCGGGGATGAGCAGTTCTTC | CASSLGSGDEQFF
. | TRBJ2-3 | TRBD1 | TRBV5-1 | TGCGCCACTAGACAGGGGTGGTCAGATACGCAGTATTTT | CATRQGWSDTQYF
once | TRBJ1-1 | . | TRBV5-1 | TGCGCCAGCAGCTTGGGGGCAGGGGCGAACACTGAAGCTTTCTTT | CASSLGAGANTEAFF
. | TRBJ2-5 | TRBD1 | TRBV4-1 | TGCGCCAGCAGCCAAGAGGTGACAGGGTACCAAGAGACCCAGTACTTC | CASSQEVTGYQETQYF
once | TRBJ2-1 | . | TRBV7-2 | TGTGCCAGCAGTCCCTATTCATCGTACAATGAGCAGTTCTTC | CASSPYSSYNEQFF
. | TRBJ2-1 | TRBD2 | TRBV2 | TGTGCCAGCAGCCCCACTAGCGATCTTTCCTACAATGAGCAGTTCTTC | CASSPTSDLSYNEQFF
. | TRBJ1-2 | . | TRBV7-2 | TGTGCCAGCAGCTTTCGGCTGGCCCCCCTGGGCTACACCTTC | CASSFRLAPLGYTF
few | TRBJ1-5 | TRBD1 | TRBV19 | TGTGCCATCGGGACAGCCGTCCATCAGCCCCAGCATTTT | CAIGTAVHQPQHF
. | TRBJ2-6 | . | TRBV19 | TGTGCCAGTAGGGGGGTTGAGGCTGGGGCCAACGTCCTGACTTTC | CASRGVEAGANVLTF
. | TRBJ1-6 | . | TRBV18 | TGTGCCAGTCAAGCCGTAGAGCCTACTAATTCACCCCTCCACTTT | CASQAVEPTNSPLHF
. | TRBJ1-3 | . | TRBV28 | TGTGCCAGCAGTCAAGGGGACATCTCTGGAAACACCATATATTTT | CASSQGDISGNTIYF
few | TRBJ2-5 | . | TRBV7-5 | TGTGCTACCCAGATTAGCGGGGCGGAGACCCAGTACTTC | CATQISGAETQYF
. | TRBJ1-1 | . | TRBV13 | TGTGCCAGCAGCTTAGGGGGACACCCTACGGGAGGAACTGAAGCTTTCTTT | CASSLGGHPTGGTEAFF
. | TRBJ2-7 | . | TRBV27 | TGTGCCAGCAGTTTACCCAGGCCGCCCCACGAACAGTACTTC | CASSLPRPPHEQYF
. | TRBJ2-1 | . | TRBV30 | TGTGCCTGGAGTGTAGAGCTAGAATGGTACAATGAGCAGTTCTTC | CAWSVELEWYNEQFF
. | TRBJ2-7 | . | TRBV5-4 | TGTGCCAGCAGCTTTCCGGGGGCCAACTACGAGCAGTACTTC | CASSFPGANYEQYF
. | TRBJ2-5 | . | TRBV5-1 | TGCGCCAGCAGCTTGGGGCAGGGCCAAGAGACCCAGTACTTC | CASSLGQGQETQYF
. | TRBJ1-4 | . | TRBV6-1 | TGTGCCAGCAGTGAATTGACAGGTCGAACTGAAAAACTGTTTTTT | CASSELTGRTEKLFF
. | TRBJ2-7 | . | TRBV6-5 | TGTGCCAGCAGTTACGGGGCGGTAGGCTCCTACGAGCAGTACTTC | CASSYGAVGSYEQYF
. | TRBJ2-7 | TRBD2 | TRBV19 | TGTGCCAGTAGTATAACCCTTAGCGGGAGAACCTACGAGCAGTACTTC | CASSITLSGRTYEQYF